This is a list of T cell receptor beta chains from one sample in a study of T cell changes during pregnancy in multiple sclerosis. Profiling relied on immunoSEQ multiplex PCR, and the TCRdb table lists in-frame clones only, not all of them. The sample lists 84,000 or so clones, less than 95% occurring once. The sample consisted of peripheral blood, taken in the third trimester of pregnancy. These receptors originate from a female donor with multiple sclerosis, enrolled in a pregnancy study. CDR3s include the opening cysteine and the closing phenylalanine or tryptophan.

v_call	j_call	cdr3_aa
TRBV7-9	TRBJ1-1	CASSSSADTEAFF
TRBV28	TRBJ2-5	CASSGTLWETQYF
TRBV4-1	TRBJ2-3	CASSQDREWRGVRATQYF
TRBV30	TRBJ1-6	CASGNGVQYNSPLHF
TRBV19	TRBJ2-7	CASSTRTGSYEQYF
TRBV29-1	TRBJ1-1	CSVSGGWTEAFF
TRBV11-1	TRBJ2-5	CASSSIAVGEETQYF
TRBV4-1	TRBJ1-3	CASSRGLRQGGNTIYF
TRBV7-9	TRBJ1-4	CASSLTGGPNEKLFF
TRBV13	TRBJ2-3	CASSLGLAGGIDTQYF
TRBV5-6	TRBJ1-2	CASSPETGPQNYGYTF
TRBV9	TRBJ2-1	CASSAALGYNEQFF
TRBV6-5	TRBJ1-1	CASNVVGSSTEAFF
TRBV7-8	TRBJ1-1	CASSLGGLNTEAFF
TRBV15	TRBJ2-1	CATSRGGDSYNEQFF
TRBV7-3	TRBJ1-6	CASSLLPGGAGSPLHF
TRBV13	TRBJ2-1	CASSPGGTNNEQFF
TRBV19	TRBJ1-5	CASKWSGGDQPQHF